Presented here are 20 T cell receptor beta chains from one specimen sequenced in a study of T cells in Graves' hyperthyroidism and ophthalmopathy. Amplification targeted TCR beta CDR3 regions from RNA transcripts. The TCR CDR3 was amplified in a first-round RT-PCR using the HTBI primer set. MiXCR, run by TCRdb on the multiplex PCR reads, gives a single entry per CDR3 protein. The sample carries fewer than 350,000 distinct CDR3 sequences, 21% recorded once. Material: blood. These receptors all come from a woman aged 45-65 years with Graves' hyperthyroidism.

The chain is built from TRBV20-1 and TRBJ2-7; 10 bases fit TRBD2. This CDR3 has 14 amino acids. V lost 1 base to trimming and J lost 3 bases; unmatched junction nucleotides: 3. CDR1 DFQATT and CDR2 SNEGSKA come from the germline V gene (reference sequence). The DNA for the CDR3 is TGCAGTGCTAGAGGGGGGACTAGCGACTACGAGCAGTACTTC. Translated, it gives CSARGGTSDYEQYF.

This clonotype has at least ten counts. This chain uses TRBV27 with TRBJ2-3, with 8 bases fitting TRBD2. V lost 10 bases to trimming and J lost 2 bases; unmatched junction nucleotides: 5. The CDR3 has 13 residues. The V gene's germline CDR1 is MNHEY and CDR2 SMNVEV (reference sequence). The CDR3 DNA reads TGTGCCACCCGGACTAGCCTCACAGATACGCAGTATTTT. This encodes CATRTSLTDTQYF.

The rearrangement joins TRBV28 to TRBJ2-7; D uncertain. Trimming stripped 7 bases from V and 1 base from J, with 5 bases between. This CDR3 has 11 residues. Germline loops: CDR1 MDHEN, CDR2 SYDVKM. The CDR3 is CASMSSYEQYF. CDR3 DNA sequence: TGTGCCAGCATGTCATCCTACGAGCAGTACTTC.

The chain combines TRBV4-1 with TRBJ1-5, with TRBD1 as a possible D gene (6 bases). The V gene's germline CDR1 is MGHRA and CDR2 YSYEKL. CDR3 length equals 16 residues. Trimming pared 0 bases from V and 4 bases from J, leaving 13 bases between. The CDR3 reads CASSQEAVQGNQPQHF. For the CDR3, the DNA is TGCGCCAGCAGCCAAGAGGCGGTGCAGGGGAATCAGCCCCAGCATTTT.

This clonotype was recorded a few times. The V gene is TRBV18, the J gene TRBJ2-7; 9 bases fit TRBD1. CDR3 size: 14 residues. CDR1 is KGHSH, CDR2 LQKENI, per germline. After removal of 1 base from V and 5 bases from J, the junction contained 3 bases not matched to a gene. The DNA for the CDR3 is TGTGCCAGCTCACCACGGGACAGGGCAAACGAGCAGTACTTC. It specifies CASSPRDRANEQYF.

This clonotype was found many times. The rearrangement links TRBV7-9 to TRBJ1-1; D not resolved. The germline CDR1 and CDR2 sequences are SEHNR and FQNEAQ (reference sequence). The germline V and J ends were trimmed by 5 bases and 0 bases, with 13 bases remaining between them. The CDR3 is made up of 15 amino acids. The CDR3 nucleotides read TGTGCCAGCAGCCCGCACCCGATTTTGAACACTGAAGCTTTCTTT. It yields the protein CASSPHPILNTEAFF.

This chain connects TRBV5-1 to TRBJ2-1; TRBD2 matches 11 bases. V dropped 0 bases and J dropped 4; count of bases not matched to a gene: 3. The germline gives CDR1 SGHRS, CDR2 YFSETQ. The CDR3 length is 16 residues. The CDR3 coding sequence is TGCGCCAGCAGCTTGGTAGCGGGAGGGCCATACAATGAGCAGTTCTTC. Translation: CASSLVAGGPYNEQFF.

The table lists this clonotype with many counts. The CDR3 DNA reads as TGTGCCAGCAGCCAAGTCCAGGCCGAAGAGCAGTACTTC. This sequence encodes CASSQVQAEEQYF. The chain uses TRBV3-1 and TRBJ2-7; D unresolved. Per the germline V gene, CDR1 is LGHDT and CDR2 is YNNKEL (reference sequence). With 1 base removed from V and 7 bases from J, the gap between germline ends came to 11 bases. The CDR3 has 13 amino acids.

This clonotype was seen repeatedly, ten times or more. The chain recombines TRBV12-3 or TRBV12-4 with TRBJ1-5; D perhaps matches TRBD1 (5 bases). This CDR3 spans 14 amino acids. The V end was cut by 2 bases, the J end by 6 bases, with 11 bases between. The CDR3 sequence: CASSLWGVSQPQHF. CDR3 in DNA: TGTGCCAGCAGTTTATGGGGGGTGAGTCAGCCCCAGCATTTT.

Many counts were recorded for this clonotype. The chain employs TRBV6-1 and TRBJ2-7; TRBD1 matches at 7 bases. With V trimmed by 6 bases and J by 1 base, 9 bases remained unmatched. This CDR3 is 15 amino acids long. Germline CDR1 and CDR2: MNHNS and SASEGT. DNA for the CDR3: TGTGCCAGCAGCGACAGGGCAGAACAGTCCTACGAGCAGTACTTC. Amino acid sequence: CASSDRAEQSYEQYF.

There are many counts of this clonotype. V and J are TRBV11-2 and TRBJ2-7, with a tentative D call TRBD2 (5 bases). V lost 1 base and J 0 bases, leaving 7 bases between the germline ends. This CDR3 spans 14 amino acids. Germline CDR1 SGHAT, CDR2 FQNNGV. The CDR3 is CASSLGGFSYEQYF. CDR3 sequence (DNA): TGTGCCAGCAGCTTAGGAGGGTTCTCCTACGAGCAGTACTTC.

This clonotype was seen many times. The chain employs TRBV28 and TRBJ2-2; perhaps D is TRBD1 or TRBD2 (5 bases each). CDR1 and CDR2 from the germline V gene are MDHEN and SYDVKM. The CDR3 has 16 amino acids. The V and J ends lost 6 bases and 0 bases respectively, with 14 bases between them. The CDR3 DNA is TGTGCCAGCAGCTCACCGGGACCCTCGAACACCGGGGAGCTGTTTTTT. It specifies CASSSPGPSNTGELFF.

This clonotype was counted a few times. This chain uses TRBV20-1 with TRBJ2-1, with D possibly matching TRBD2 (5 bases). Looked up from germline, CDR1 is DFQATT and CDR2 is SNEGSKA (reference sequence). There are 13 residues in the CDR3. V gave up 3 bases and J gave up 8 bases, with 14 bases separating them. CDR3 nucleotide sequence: TGCAGTGCTAGGCGGGCGGAAAAGTATGAGCAGTTCTTC. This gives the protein CSARRAEKYEQFF.

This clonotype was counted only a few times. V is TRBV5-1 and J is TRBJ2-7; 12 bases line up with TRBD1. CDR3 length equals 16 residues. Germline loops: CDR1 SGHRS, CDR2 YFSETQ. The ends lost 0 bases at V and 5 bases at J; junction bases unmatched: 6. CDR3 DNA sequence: TGCGCCAGCAGCTTGGAGGGGACAGGGGGCCAACACGAGCAGTACTTC. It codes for CASSLEGTGGQHEQYF.

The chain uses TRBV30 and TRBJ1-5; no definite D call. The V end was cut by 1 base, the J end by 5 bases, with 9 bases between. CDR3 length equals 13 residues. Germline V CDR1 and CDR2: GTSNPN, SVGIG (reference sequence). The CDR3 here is CAWSEDWDQPQHF. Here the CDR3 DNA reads TGTGCCTGGAGTGAGGATTGGGATCAGCCCCAGCATTTT.

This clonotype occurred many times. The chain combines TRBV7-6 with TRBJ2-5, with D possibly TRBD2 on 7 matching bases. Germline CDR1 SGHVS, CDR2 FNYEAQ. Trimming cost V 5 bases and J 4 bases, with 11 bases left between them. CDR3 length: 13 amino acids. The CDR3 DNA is TGTGCCAGCAGCGGGGGGGCAGTAGAGACCCAGTACTTC. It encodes CASSGGAVETQYF.

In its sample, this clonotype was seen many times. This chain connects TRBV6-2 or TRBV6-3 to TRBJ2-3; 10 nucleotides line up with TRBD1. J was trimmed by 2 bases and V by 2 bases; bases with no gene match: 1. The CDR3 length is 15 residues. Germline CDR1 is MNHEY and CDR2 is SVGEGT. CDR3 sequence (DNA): TGTGCCAGCAGTTACGGGACAGGGGACACAGATACGCAGTATTTT. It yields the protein CASSYGTGDTDTQYF.

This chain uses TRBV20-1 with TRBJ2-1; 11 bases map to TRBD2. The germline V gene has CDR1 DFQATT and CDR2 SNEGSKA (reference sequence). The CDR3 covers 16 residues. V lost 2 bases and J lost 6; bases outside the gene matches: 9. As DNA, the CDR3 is TGCAGTGCTAGAACGCGACTAGCGGGGAAGGGCAATGAGCAGTTCTTC. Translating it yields CSARTRLAGKGNEQFF.

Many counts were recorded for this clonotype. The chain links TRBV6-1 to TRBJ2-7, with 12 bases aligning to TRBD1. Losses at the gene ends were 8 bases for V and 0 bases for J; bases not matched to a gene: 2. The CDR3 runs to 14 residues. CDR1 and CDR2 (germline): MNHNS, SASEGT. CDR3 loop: CASGDRGLSYEQYF. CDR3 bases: TGTGCCAGCGGGGACAGGGGGCTCTCCTACGAGCAGTACTTC.

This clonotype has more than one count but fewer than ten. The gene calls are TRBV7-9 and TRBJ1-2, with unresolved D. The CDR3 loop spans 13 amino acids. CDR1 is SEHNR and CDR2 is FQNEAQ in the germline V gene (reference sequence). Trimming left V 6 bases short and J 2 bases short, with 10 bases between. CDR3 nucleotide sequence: TGTGCCAGCAGAGGCTCCGGGAACTATGGCTACACCTTC. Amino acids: CASRGSGNYGYTF.